The 28 T cell receptor beta chains listed next were all sequenced from one sample in a study of CD8 T cells in Susac syndrome. With random hexamers, about 0.45 to 1 ug RNA was reverse transcribed. From the immunoSEQ multiplex PCR reads, TCRdb called clonotypes with MiXCR, one entry per CDR3 protein. The data contain about 140,000 distinct CDR3 sequences, approximately 95% of them singletons. The sample taken for sequencing was CD8+ T cells from PBMCs. These receptors all stem from a human donor with Susac syndrome.

The V and J genes are TRBV2 and TRBJ2-1; D may be TRBD1 or TRBD2 (5 bases each). The CDR3 contains 14 residues. The V gene's germline CDR1 is SNHLY and CDR2 FYNNEI. Trimming pared 3 bases from V and 10 bases from J, leaving 16 bases between. CDR3 DNA: TGTGCCAGCAGTGATGGCCCCGGGACGGGAGAGCAGTTCTTC. This translates into CASSDGPGTGEQFF.

The V gene is TRBV4-2, the J gene TRBJ1-1; TRBD1 is a possible D gene (5 bases). With 0 bases removed from V and 1 base from J, the gap between germline ends came to 9 bases. The CDR3 sequence is 15 residues long. Per germline, CDR1 LGHNA and CDR2 YNFKEQ. The CDR3 region has the DNA TGTGCCAGCAGCCAAGATCACGGACAGAACACTGAAGCTTTCTTT. This gives the protein CASSQDHGQNTEAFF.

The chain recombines TRBV13 with TRBJ2-7; 7 nucleotides align to TRBD1. The CDR3 covers 15 residues. CDR1 is PRHDT and CDR2 is FYEKMQ in the germline V gene (reference sequence). J lost 0 bases, V lost 5 bases, and 7 bases had no gene match. The CDR3 DNA follows: TGTGCCAGCAGCCCAAGAGGGGGCCGCTCCTACGAGCAGTACTTC. Its translation is CASSPRGGRSYEQYF.

The chain carries TRBV10-3 and TRBJ1-2; D is ambiguous. V lost 0 bases, J lost 12 bases, and 14 bases lay in between. The CDR3 spans 13 residues. The germline V gene encodes CDR1 ENHRY and CDR2 SYGVKD. Written as DNA, the CDR3 is TGTGCCATCAGTGAGTCAATCTTCGGCGCCCACACCTTC. This translates into CAISESIFGAHTF.

With respect to this clonotype: A read error is likely, as this CDR3 ends without the conserved phenylalanine or tryptophan. It is unclear where the CDR3 begins or ends on the DNA, so no DNA is shown, and the CDR3 is as TCRdb lists it. This rearrangement joins TRBV28 to TRBJ1-2; the table's D call, TRBD1, was not checked against the DNA. The CDR3 spans 12 amino acids, including both terminal residues. Germline loops: CDR1 MDHEN, CDR2 SYDVKM. CDR3 region: CASSDSIYGYTN.

The chain couples TRBV29-1 to TRBJ2-1; D not certain. The CDR3 has 13 residues. CDR1 SQVTM and CDR2 ANQGSEA come from the germline V gene. V was clipped by 4 bases and J by 6 bases, with 13 bases between them. DNA for the CDR3: TGCAGCGTTGTGTTACAGCTCGGCAATGAGCAGTTCTTC. Encoded protein: CSVVLQLGNEQFF.

The rearrangement joins TRBV12-3 or TRBV12-4 to TRBJ1-1; D is undetermined. The CDR3 runs to 15 residues. The V and J ends lost 8 bases and 1 base respectively, with 17 bases between them. CDR3 sequence (DNA): TGTGCCAGCCACCAATCAGAGGGTACGAACACTGAAGCTTTCTTT. It encodes CASHQSEGTNTEAFF.

The chain carries TRBV19 and TRBJ1-1; D perhaps matches TRBD1 (6 bases). Trimming took off 6 bases at V and 0 bases at J, with 14 bases between the two ends. Per the germline V gene, CDR1 is LNHDA and CDR2 is SQIVND (reference sequence). The CDR3 has 15 residues. Here the CDR3 reads CASSPRWTVNTEAFF. CDR3 coding DNA: TGTGCCAGTAGCCCCCGGTGGACAGTGAACACTGAAGCTTTCTTT.

CDR3 nucleotides: TGTGCCAGCAGCCAAGAACTAGCGGGGGGCCTTACCGGGGAGCTGTTTTTT. Translation: CASSQELAGGLTGELFF. This chain links TRBV14 with TRBJ2-2, with 12 bases lining up with TRBD2. The CDR3 consists of 17 residues. Trimming cost V 0 bases and J 5 bases; bases outside gene matches: 4. Germline assignment: CDR1 SGHDN and CDR2 FVKESK. Based on the CDR3 plus reference TRBV14 and TRBJ2-2, the full variable domain is EAGVTQFPSHSVIEKGQTVTLRCDPISGHDNLYWYRRVMGKEIKFLLHFVKESKQDESGMPNNRFLAERTGGTYSTLKVQPAELEDSGVYFCASSQELAGGLTGELFFGEGSRLTVL.

This clonotype was counted once. V usage is TRBV2 and J usage is TRBJ2-1; D unclear. From germline, CDR1 is SNHLY and CDR2 FYNNEI. V lost 9 bases and J lost 5, with 17 bases in between. This CDR3 spans 14 amino acids. The CDR3 spells CASSGDSTDNEQFF. CDR3 sequence (DNA): TGTGCCAGTTCCGGAGACTCCACGGACAATGAGCAGTTCTTC.

The chain uses TRBV11-2 and TRBJ2-7, with D tentatively TRBD1 (6 bases). Trimming cost V 5 bases and J 4 bases, with 12 bases left between them. This CDR3 comprises 13 residues. The germline CDR1 and CDR2 sequences are SGHAT and FQNNGV. In DNA form, the CDR3 reads TGTGCCAGCAGCCCACCGGGACAATACGAGCAGTACTTC. Protein: CASSPPGQYEQYF.

The chain couples TRBV13 to TRBJ2-1, with 13 bases lining up with TRBD2. Germline V gene data show CDR1 as PRHDT and CDR2 as FYEKMQ (reference sequence). The CDR3 runs to 16 residues. With 4 bases clipped from V and 5 bases from J, the junction kept 5 bases outside the gene matches. The CDR3 here is CASSSPGTSGDNEQFF. CDR3 sequence (DNA): TGTGCCAGCAGCTCGCCCGGGACTAGCGGGGACAATGAGCAGTTCTTC.

This clonotype was counted a single time. The V gene is TRBV30, the J gene TRBJ1-1, with a tentative D call TRBD1 (6 bases). This CDR3 contains 15 residues. Trimming shortened V by 4 bases and J by 0 bases, and 15 bases separated the two germline ends. The germline V gene encodes CDR1 GTSNPN and CDR2 SVGIG (reference sequence). In DNA, the CDR3 is TGTGCCTGGAACCCCCGGTGGGGGCTGAACACTGAAGCTTTCTTT. The encoded protein is CAWNPRWGLNTEAFF. The full variable domain, in which reference TRBV30 and TRBJ1-1 provide the parts outside the CDR3, is SQTIHQWPATLVQPVGSPLSLECTVEGTSNPNLYWYRQAAGRGLQLLFYSVGIGQISSEVPQNLSASRPQDRQFILSSKKLLLSDSGFYLCAWNPRWGLNTEAFFGQGTRLTVV.

This rearrangement joins TRBV15 to TRBJ2-2, with a tentative D call TRBD2 (6 bases). V was clipped by 5 bases and J by 4 bases, with 17 bases between them. Germline CDR1 reads LNHNV; CDR2 reads YYDKDF (reference sequence). The CDR3 runs 16 residues. In DNA form, the CDR3 reads TGTGCCACCAGCCTCGAGTCTTCGGGAGTCACCGGGGAGCTGTTTTTT. Translated, it gives CATSLESSGVTGELFF. The full variable domain, with the rest looked up from reference TRBV15 and TRBJ2-2, is DAMVIQNPRYQVTQFGKPVTLSCSQTLNHNVMYWYQQKSSQAPKLLFHYYDKDFNNEADTPDNFQSRRPNTSFCFLDIRSPGLGDTAMYLCATSLESSGVTGELFFGEGSRLTVL.

This chain connects TRBV2 to TRBJ2-1; perhaps TRBD1 as D (6 bases). Trimming stripped 9 bases from V and 6 bases from J, with 12 bases between. Per germline, CDR1 SNHLY and CDR2 FYNNEI. This CDR3 has 12 residues. CDR3 sequence reads: CARGARSNEQFF. DNA for the CDR3: TGTGCCAGGGGGGCGAGGTCCAATGAGCAGTTCTTC. Based on the CDR3 plus reference TRBV2 and TRBJ2-1, the full variable domain is EPEVTQTPSHQVTQMGQEVILRCVPISNHLYFYWYRQILGQKVEFLVSFYNNEISEKSEIFDDQFSVERPDGSNFTLKIRSTKLEDSAMYFCARGARSNEQFFGPGTRLTVL.

This chain links TRBV6-5 with TRBJ2-3; D perhaps matches TRBD2 (6 bases). V lost 2 bases to trimming and J lost 4 bases, with 13 bases between them. Germline lookup yields CDR1 MNHEY and CDR2 SVGAGI. The CDR3 spans 15 residues. In DNA form, the CDR3 reads TGTGCCAGCAGTTACGGTGGCAGGGAGGCAGATACGCAGTATTTT. Translated, it gives CASSYGGREADTQYF.

V is TRBV27 and J is TRBJ1-5; D unclear. The CDR3 is 12 amino acids. V shed 4 bases and J shed 6 bases, with 7 bases lying between them. Looked up from germline, CDR1 is MNHEY and CDR2 is SMNVEV (reference sequence). The CDR3 is CASSSGGQPQHF. In DNA, the CDR3 is TGTGCCAGCAGTTCAGGAGGTCAGCCCCAGCATTTT.

This clonotype was recorded once. The chain combines TRBV5-4 with TRBJ2-2; a weak D match, TRBD2 (6 bases). Between the trimmed V and J ends, which lost 1 base and 3 bases, there was a span of 10 bases. This CDR3 is built from 15 residues. Looked up from germline, CDR1 is SGHNT and CDR2 is YYREEE (reference sequence). This CDR3 is CASSLPGEDTGELFF. CDR3 nucleotides: TGTGCCAGCAGCTTGCCCGGGGAGGACACCGGGGAGCTGTTTTTT.

This chain connects TRBV6-5 to TRBJ1-2, with a possible D match to TRBD1 (5 bases). CDR1 and CDR2 from the germline V gene are MNHEY and SVGAGI. The CDR3 consists of 13 residues. Trimming took 7 bases from V and 8 from J, leaving 17 bases between them. This CDR3 reads CASIPAPGRGYTF. CDR3 DNA: TGTGCCAGCATCCCCGCCCCGGGACGAGGCTACACCTTC.

The CDR3 here is CSARDRTTISYEQYF. The CDR3 DNA reads as TGCAGTGCTAGAGATCGCACTACTATCTCCTACGAGCAGTACTTC. The chain carries TRBV20-1 and TRBJ2-7; the D is unclear. Trimming took off 0 bases at V and 0 bases at J, with 12 bases between the two ends. CDR3 length equals 15 residues. Looked up from germline, CDR1 is DFQATT and CDR2 is SNEGSKA (reference sequence).

V and J are TRBV12-3 or TRBV12-4 and TRBJ2-1; 8 bases fit TRBD1. V lost 4 bases to trimming and J lost 12 bases; unmatched junction nucleotides: 26. The CDR3 consists of 19 residues. The CDR3 bases are TGTGCCAGCAGTTCCATCGCCCTAACCGGGACAGGCTCCCAACTGGGGCAGTTCTTC. Translated, it gives CASSSIALTGTGSQLGQFF.

The chain combines TRBV27 with TRBJ2-3; 7 positions agree with TRBD2. Germline lookup yields CDR1 MNHEY and CDR2 SMNVEV (reference sequence). This CDR3 is 16 amino acids long. V lost 8 bases and J lost 3; bases outside the gene matches: 14. Here the CDR3 DNA reads TGTGCCAGCCACCCTGGAGGGGAGGGAGCTACAGATACGCAGTATTTT. Amino acids: CASHPGGEGATDTQYF.

This chain joins TRBV5-1 and TRBJ2-1; 12 bases map to TRBD2. CDR3 length equals 17 residues. Trimming at V came to 3 bases and at J to 5 bases, leaving 9 bases not matched to a gene. Per germline, CDR1 SGHRS and CDR2 YFSETQ. CDR3: CASSSLGLAGFDNEQFF. The DNA of the CDR3 is TGCGCCAGCAGCTCACTCGGACTAGCGGGATTCGACAATGAGCAGTTCTTC.

The chain has TRBV15 and TRBJ1-1; D ambiguous. The V and J ends lost 0 bases and 1 base respectively, with 12 bases between them. The CDR3 runs 16 residues. The V gene's germline CDR1 is LNHNV and CDR2 YYDKDF (reference sequence). CDR3 in amino acids: CATSRERTPRNTEAFF. Written as DNA, the CDR3 is TGTGCCACCAGCAGAGAAAGGACCCCGAGGAACACTGAAGCTTTCTTT.

The chain joins TRBV3-1 to TRBJ2-7; a possible D gene is TRBD2 (6 bases). Germline loops: CDR1 LGHDT, CDR2 YNNKEL (reference sequence). V lost 3 bases to trimming and J lost 3 bases, with 15 bases between them. This CDR3 is 15 amino acids long. The CDR3: CASSHRDFVGYEQYF. As DNA, the CDR3 is TGTGCCAGCAGCCACCGGGACTTTGTGGGCTACGAGCAGTACTTC.

The chain joins TRBV29-1 to TRBJ1-4, with D possibly matching TRBD1 (5 bases). Germline loops: CDR1 SQVTM, CDR2 ANQGSEA. Trimming took 6 bases from V and 5 from J, leaving 13 bases between them. The CDR3 length is 13 residues. The CDR3 DNA is TGCAGCGTGAGGGTGGGGGAGAATGAAAAACTGTTTTTT. Translated: CSVRVGENEKLFF.

The chain links TRBV20-1 to TRBJ2-1; TRBD2 matches at 9 bases. V trimming: 3 bases; J trimming: 4 bases; junction bases outside the gene matches: 10. Germline V gene sequence: CDR1 DFQATT, CDR2 SNEGSKA (reference sequence). CDR3 size: 16 residues. CDR3 DNA sequence: TGCAGTGCTAGCTCGGTCGGACTAGCGCTTTACAATGAGCAGTTCTTC. As protein: CSASSVGLALYNEQFF.

This rearrangement joins TRBV29-1 to TRBJ2-1; 10 positions match TRBD1. The V gene end was trimmed by 6 bases and the J gene end by 7 bases; junction bases not matched to a gene: 12. The CDR3 is 15 amino acids. CDR1 and CDR2 from the germline V gene are SQVTM and ANQGSEA. Here the CDR3 reads CSVHLTGGAWNEQFF. The CDR3 nucleotides read TGCAGCGTCCACCTGACAGGGGGCGCTTGGAATGAGCAGTTCTTC.